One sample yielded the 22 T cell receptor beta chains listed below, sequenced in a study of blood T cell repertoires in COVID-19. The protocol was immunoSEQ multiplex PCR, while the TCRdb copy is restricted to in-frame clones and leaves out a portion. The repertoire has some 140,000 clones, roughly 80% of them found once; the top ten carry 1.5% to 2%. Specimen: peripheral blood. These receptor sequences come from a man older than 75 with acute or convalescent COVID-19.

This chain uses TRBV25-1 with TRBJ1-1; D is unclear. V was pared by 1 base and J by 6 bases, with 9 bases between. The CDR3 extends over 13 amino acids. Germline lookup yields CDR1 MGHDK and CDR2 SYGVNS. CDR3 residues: CASSEWRFSEAFF. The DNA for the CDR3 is TGTGCCAGCAGTGAATGGAGGTTCTCTGAAGCTTTCTTT.

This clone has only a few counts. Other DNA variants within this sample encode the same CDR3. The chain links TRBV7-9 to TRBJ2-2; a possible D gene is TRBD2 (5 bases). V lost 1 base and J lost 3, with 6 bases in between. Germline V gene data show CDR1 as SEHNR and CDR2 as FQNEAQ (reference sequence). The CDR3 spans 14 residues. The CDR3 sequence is CASSLELDTGELFF. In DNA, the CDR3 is TGTGCCAGCAGCTTAGAACTAGACACCGGGGAGCTGTTTTTT.

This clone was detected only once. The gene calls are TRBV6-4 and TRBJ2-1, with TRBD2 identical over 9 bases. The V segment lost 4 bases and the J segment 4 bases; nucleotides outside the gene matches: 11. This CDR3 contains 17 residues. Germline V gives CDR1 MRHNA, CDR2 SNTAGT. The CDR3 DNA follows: TGTGCCAGCAGTGGCGGGTCCGCTAGCGGGGAATACAATGAGCAGTTCTTC. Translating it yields CASSGGSASGEYNEQFF.

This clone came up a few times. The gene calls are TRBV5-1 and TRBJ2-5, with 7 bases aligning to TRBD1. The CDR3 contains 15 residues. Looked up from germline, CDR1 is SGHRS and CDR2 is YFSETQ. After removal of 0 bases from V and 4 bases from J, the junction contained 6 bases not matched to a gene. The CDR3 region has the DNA TGCGCCAGCAGCTTGGGGGCAGGGGGTCGAGAGACCCAGTACTTC. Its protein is CASSLGAGGRETQYF.

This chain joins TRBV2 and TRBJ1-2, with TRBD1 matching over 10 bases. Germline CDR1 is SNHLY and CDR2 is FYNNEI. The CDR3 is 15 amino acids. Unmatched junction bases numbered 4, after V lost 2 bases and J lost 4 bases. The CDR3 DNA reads TGTGCCAGCAGTGAACGGACAGGGGGGATCTATGGCTACACCTTC. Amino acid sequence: CASSERTGGIYGYTF.

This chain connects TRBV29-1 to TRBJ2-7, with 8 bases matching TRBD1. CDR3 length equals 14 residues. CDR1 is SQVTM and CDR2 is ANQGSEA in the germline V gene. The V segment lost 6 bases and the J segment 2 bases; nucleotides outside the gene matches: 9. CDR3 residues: CSVRRTGRPYEQYF. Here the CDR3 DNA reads TGCAGCGTGCGACGGACAGGGAGACCCTACGAGCAGTACTTC.

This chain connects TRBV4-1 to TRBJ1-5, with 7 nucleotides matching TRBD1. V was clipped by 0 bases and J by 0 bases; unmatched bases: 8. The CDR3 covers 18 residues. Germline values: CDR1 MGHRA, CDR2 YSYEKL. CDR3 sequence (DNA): TGCGCCAGCAGCCAAGAGTTCGGGACAGCACGTAGCAATCAGCCCCAGCATTTT. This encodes CASSQEFGTARSNQPQHF.

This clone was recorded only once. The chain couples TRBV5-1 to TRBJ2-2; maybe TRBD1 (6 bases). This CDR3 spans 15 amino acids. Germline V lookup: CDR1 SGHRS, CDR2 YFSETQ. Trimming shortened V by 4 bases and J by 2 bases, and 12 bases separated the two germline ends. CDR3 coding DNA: TGCGCCAGCAGCGATGGGACAACCAACACCGGGGAGCTGTTTTTT. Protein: CASSDGTTNTGELFF.

This CDR3 reads CASSNRPAGETYNEQFF. The CDR3 nucleotides read TGTGCCAGCAGCAACCGCCCGGCGGGCGAGACTTACAATGAGCAGTTCTTC. The chain has TRBV21-1 and TRBJ2-1; the table assigns TRBD2, which was not confirmed against the DNA. TRBV21-1 is listed as a pseudogene. This CDR3 is 17 amino acids long.

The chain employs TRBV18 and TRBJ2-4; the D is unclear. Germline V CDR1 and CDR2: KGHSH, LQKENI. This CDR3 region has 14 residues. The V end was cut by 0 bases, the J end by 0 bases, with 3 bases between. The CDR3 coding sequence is TGTGCCAGCTCACCACCCATAGCCAAAAACATTCAGTACTTC. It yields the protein CASSPPIAKNIQYF.

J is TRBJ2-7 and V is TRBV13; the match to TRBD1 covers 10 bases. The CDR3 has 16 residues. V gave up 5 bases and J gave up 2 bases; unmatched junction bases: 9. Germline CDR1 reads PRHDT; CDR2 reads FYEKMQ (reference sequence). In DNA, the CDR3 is TGTGCCAGCAGCCCTAGGACAGGGGGTTCTACCTACGAGCAGTACTTC. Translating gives CASSPRTGGSTYEQYF.

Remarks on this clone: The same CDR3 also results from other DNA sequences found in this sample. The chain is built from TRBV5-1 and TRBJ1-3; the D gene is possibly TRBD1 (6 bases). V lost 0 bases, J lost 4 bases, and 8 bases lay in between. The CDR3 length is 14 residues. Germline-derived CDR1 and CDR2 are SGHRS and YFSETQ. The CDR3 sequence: CASSLAGTGNTIYF. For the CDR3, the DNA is TGCGCCAGCAGCTTGGCCGGGACAGGAAACACCATATATTTT.

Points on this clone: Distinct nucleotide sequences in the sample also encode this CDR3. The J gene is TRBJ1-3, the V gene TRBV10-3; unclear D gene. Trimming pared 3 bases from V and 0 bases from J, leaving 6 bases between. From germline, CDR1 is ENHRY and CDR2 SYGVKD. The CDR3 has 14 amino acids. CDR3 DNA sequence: TGTGCCATCAGTGACGGGAGCTCTGGAAACACCATATATTTT. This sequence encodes CAISDGSSGNTIYF.

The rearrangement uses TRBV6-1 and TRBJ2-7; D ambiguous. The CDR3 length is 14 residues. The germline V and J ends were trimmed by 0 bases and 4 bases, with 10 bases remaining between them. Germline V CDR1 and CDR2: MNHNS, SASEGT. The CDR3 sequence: CASSEAGGEYEQYF. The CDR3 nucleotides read TGTGCCAGCAGTGAAGCTGGCGGCGAGTACGAGCAGTACTTC.

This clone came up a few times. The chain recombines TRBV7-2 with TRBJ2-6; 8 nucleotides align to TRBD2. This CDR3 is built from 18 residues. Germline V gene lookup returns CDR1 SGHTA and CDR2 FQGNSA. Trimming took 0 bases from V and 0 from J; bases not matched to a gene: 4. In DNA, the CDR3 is TGTGCCAGCAGCTTAGCCCGGGGGGGGATCTCTGGGGCCAACGTCCTGACTTTC. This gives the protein CASSLARGGISGANVLTF.

CDR3 nucleotides: TGTGCCAGCAGTTACGGGGCAGGATTTTACCAAGAGACCCAGTACTTC. Its protein is CASSYGAGFYQETQYF. The chain has TRBV6-2 or TRBV6-3 and TRBJ2-5, with D possibly matching TRBD1 (5 bases). The CDR3 contains 16 residues. Germline V gene sequence: CDR1 MNHEY, CDR2 SVGEGT. Trimming took 2 bases from V and 0 from J, leaving 13 bases between them.

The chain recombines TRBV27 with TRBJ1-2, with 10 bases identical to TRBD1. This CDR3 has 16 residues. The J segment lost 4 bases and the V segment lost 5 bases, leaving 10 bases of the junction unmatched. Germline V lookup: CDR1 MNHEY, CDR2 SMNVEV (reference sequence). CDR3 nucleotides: TGTGCCAGCAGTCCCTATGACAGGGGGCCTGGCTATGGCTACACCTTC. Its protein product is CASSPYDRGPGYGYTF.

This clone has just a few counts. Written as DNA, the CDR3 is TGCGCCAGCAGCTTGGCGCTAGCGGGGGTGAGAAATGAGCAGTTCTTC. This codes for CASSLALAGVRNEQFF. This rearrangement joins TRBV5-1 to TRBJ2-1; 10 nucleotides align to TRBD2. This CDR3 has 16 amino acids. V shed 0 bases and J 7 bases; nucleotides not matched to a gene: 7. CDR1 SGHRS and CDR2 YFSETQ come from the germline V gene.

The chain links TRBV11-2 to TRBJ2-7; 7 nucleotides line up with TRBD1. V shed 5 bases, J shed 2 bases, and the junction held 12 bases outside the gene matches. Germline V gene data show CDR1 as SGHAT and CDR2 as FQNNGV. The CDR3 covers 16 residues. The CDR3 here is CASSASPGQRAYEQYF. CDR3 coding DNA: TGTGCCAGCAGCGCCTCCCCGGGACAGAGAGCCTACGAGCAGTACTTC.

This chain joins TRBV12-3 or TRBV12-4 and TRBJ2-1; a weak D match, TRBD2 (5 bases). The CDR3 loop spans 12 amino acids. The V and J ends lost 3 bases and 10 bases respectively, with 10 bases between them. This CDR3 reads CASSLSRREQFF. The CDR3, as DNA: TGTGCCAGCAGTTTGTCACGGAGGGAGCAGTTCTTC.

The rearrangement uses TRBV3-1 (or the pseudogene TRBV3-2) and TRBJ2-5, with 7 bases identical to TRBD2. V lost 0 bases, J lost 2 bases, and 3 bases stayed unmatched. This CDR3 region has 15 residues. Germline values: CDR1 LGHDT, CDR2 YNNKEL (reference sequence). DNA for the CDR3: TGTGCCAGCAGCCAAGAGGGAGCGGGGCAAGAGACCCAGTACTTC. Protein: CASSQEGAGQETQYF.

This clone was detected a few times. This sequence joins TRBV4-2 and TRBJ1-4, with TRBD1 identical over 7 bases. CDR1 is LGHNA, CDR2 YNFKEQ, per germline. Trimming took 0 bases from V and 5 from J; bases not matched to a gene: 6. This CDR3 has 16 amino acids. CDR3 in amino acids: CASSQDGTELNEKLFF. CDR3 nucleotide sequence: TGTGCCAGCAGCCAAGATGGGACAGAGTTGAATGAAAAACTGTTTTTT.